This T cell receptor (beta chain) came from a study of blood T cells in healthy people across ages. The CDR3 sequence is 15 residues long. Trimming removed 0 bases from V and 8 bases from J; junction bases left unmatched: 3. CDR1 and CDR2 (germline): LNHNV, YYDKDF (reference sequence). Primers used in a second PCR of about 7 to 11 cycles were a sample-barcoded 5' primer and a J-beta primer mix. Each CDR3 protein is one row after TCRdb ran MiXCR on the 5' RACE reads. There are nearly 800,000 distinct CDR3 sequences in the sample; roughly 25% occur only once, and under 4.5% lies in the top ten. This clonotype was found once. The sample was also linked to a second study, of T cells of mothers and their children.

The specimen was blood. This chain links TRBV15 with TRBJ1-4, with 10 bases fitting TRBD1. The TCR comes from a boy aged 5-17 years in good health. CDR3 sequence reads: CATSREGQGDEKLFF. For the CDR3, the DNA is TGTGCCACCAGCAGAGAAGGACAGGGGGACGAAAAACTGTTTTTT.